Presented here are 25 T cell receptor beta chains from one specimen sequenced in a study of cytomegalovirus exposure and HLA in healthy donors. Sequencing used immunoSEQ multiplex PCR; TCRdb keeps in-frame clones, though not all of them. The table includes roughly 73,000 clones, 94% detected once. Sequencing was performed on PBMCs. The origin of the receptors is a man aged 18 to 29 in good health and CMV-seropositive.

The chain carries TRBV18 and TRBJ1-2; 8 bases are a match to TRBD1. Germline CDR1 is KGHSH and CDR2 is LQKENI. The CDR3 length is 15 residues. With 2 bases clipped from V and 4 bases from J, the junction kept 6 bases outside the gene matches. The CDR3 DNA is TGTGCCAGCTCACCAGGACAGGGAATAAGCTATGGCTACACCTTC. Translation: CASSPGQGISYGYTF.

This chain connects TRBV6-4 to TRBJ2-1, with D perhaps matching TRBD1 (6 bases). CDR1 and CDR2 from the germline V gene are MRHNA and SNTAGT. This CDR3 region has 19 residues. V shed 2 bases and J shed 4 bases, with 24 bases lying between them. The CDR3 loop is CASSDPTGIITEKYNEQFF. The CDR3 DNA sequence: TGTGCCAGCAGTGACCCGACAGGTATAATCACGGAAAAATACAATGAGCAGTTCTTC.

The chain has TRBV11-2 and TRBJ1-1; 7 bases line up with TRBD1. The CDR3 runs to 14 residues. Germline V gene sequence: CDR1 SGHAT, CDR2 FQNNGV. After removal of 1 base from V and 3 bases from J, the junction contained 2 bases not matched to a gene. CDR3 loop: CASSLGRGHTEAFF. The DNA for the CDR3 is TGTGCCAGCAGCTTAGGGAGGGGGCACACTGAAGCTTTCTTT.

The V gene is TRBV5-1, the J gene TRBJ1-2; the match to TRBD1 covers 7 bases. The CDR3 sequence is 14 residues long. The germline CDR1 and CDR2 sequences are SGHRS and YFSETQ. V was pared by 0 bases and J by 4 bases, with 3 bases of the junction left unmatched. In DNA, the CDR3 is TGCGCCAGCAGCTTGGAGCAGGGGGTCTATGGCTACACCTTC. Translation gives CASSLEQGVYGYTF.

V is TRBV9 and J is TRBJ2-7, with 12 bases matching TRBD2. With V trimmed by 4 bases and J by 4 bases, 6 bases remained unmatched. From germline, CDR1 is SGDLS and CDR2 YYNGEE. This CDR3 has 15 amino acids. In nucleotides, the CDR3 is TGTGCCAGCAGCCCAGGACTAGCGGGGACTTACGAGCAGTACTTC. This translates into CASSPGLAGTYEQYF.

The chain employs TRBV19 and TRBJ2-3; no reliable D call. Per germline, CDR1 LNHDA and CDR2 SQIVND (reference sequence). The CDR3 contains 14 residues. The V end was cut by 5 bases, the J end by 0 bases, with 9 bases between. In DNA form, the CDR3 reads TGTGCCAGTAGTCCAGGAACTAGCACAGATACGCAGTATTTT. It encodes CASSPGTSTDTQYF.

The chain employs TRBV25-1 and TRBJ2-5; 11 bases fit TRBD1. The CDR3 is 16 amino acids. The germline V gene has CDR1 MGHDK and CDR2 SYGVNS. With V trimmed by 1 base and J by 0 bases, 1 base remained unmatched. The CDR3 DNA sequence: TGTGCCAGCAGTGAATTGGGACAGGGGGACCAAGAGACCCAGTACTTC. This encodes CASSELGQGDQETQYF. The full variable domain, in which reference TRBV25-1 and TRBJ2-5 provide the parts outside the CDR3, is EADIYQTPRYLVIGTGKKITLECSQTMGHDKMYWYQQDPGMELHLIHYSYGVNSTEKGDLSSESTVSRIRTEHFPLTLESARPSHTSQYLCASSELGQGDQETQYFGPGTRLLVL.

Written as DNA, the CDR3 is TGTGCCAGCAGCTTGGGTGGGGCCCAGGCCACTGAAGCTTTCTTT. It translates to CASSLGGAQATEAFF. This chain joins TRBV5-8 and TRBJ1-1, with D tentatively TRBD1 (5 bases). The V and J ends lost 0 bases and 4 bases respectively, with 13 bases between them. CDR1 and CDR2 (germline): SGHTS, YDEGEE. This CDR3 is 15 amino acids long. The full variable domain, in which reference TRBV5-8 and TRBJ1-1 provide the parts outside the CDR3, is EAGVTQSPTHLIKTRGQQATLRCSPISGHTSVYWYQQALGLGLQFLLWYDEGEERNRGNFPPRFSGRQFPNYSSELNVNALELEDSALYLCASSLGGAQATEAFFGQGTRLTVV.

This clone is a singleton in its sample. The J gene is TRBJ1-1, the V gene TRBV7-8; D gene ambiguous. V was pared by 0 bases and J by 3 bases, with 8 bases between. The CDR3 loop spans 14 amino acids. Germline V CDR1 and CDR2: SGHVS, FQNEAQ. CDR3 sequence (DNA): TGTGCCAGCAGCTTAGCGCGGGCAGACACTGAAGCTTTCTTT. Protein product: CASSLARADTEAFF.

This clone was seen a handful of times. V is TRBV6-6 and J is TRBJ1-2; D uncertain. This CDR3 is built from 13 residues. Germline assignment: CDR1 MNHNY and CDR2 SVGAGI (reference sequence). V dropped 5 bases and J dropped 8 bases, with 15 bases sitting between them. CDR3 in DNA: TGTGCCAGCAGTCCCGGGAGGGTGGAAGGCTACACCTTC. This sequence encodes CASSPGRVEGYTF.

The chain joins TRBV19 to TRBJ1-5, with 8 bases fitting TRBD1. The CDR3 loop spans 19 amino acids. Germline assignment: CDR1 LNHDA and CDR2 SQIVND (reference sequence). Trimming at V came to 6 bases and at J to 6 bases, leaving 22 bases not matched to a gene. CDR3 in DNA: TGTGCCAGTAGCCAAACCGACAGGGGAACTTCACCGGCGGGTCAGCCCCAGCATTTT. This gives the protein CASSQTDRGTSPAGQPQHF.

This clone was seen only once. V and J are TRBV29-1 and TRBJ1-1; a possible D gene is TRBD1 (6 bases). The CDR3 has 12 amino acids. Germline loops: CDR1 SQVTM, CDR2 ANQGSEA. The V end lost 6 bases, the J end lost 4 bases, and 12 bases lay between the germline ends. CDR3 DNA sequence: TGCAGCGTAGGAAGGGGGTCCACTGAAGCTTTCTTT. Encoded protein: CSVGRGSTEAFF.

The CDR3 nucleotides read TGTGCCAGCAGCTTAGCGGGAGCCTCCTACAATGAGCAGTTCTTC. Translated, it gives CASSLAGASYNEQFF. The V and J genes are TRBV7-9 and TRBJ2-1, with D perhaps matching TRBD2 (5 bases). The V and J ends lost 0 bases and 0 bases respectively, with 6 bases between them. The length of the CDR3 is 15 residues. CDR1 is SEHNR, CDR2 FQNEAQ, per germline (reference sequence). The variable domain in full, completed from reference TRBV7-9 and TRBJ2-1, reads DTGVSQNPRHKITKRGQNVTFRCDPISEHNRLYWYRQTLGQGPEFLTYFQNEAQLEKSRLLSDRFSAERPKGSFSTLEIQRTEQGDSAMYLCASSLAGASYNEQFFGPGTRLTVL.

As DNA, the CDR3 is TGTGCCTGGAAGGAGGACGCAGGGCCCCAGCATTTT. Amino acids: CAWKEDAGPQHF. The J gene is TRBJ1-5, the V gene TRBV30; unclear D gene. V lost 4 bases and J lost 9, with 13 bases in between. The CDR3 length is 12 residues. Germline values: CDR1 GTSNPN, CDR2 SVGIG (reference sequence). Drawing the rest from reference TRBV30 and TRBJ1-5, the complete variable domain is SQTIHQWPATLVQPVGSPLSLECTVEGTSNPNLYWYRQAAGRGLQLLFYSVGIGQISSEVPQNLSASRPQDRQFILSSKKLLLSDSGFYLCAWKEDAGPQHFGDGTRLSIL.

This clone was seen once. This chain connects TRBV19 to TRBJ2-7; TRBD1 matches 8 bases. The CDR3 consists of 14 residues. The germline V gene has CDR1 LNHDA and CDR2 SQIVND (reference sequence). The junction had 6 bases not matched to a gene; V was cut back by 6 bases and J by 2 bases. CDR3 DNA: TGTGCCAGTAGCCTCAGGACAGGGACCTACGAGCAGTACTTC. This codes for CASSLRTGTYEQYF.

V usage is TRBV27 and J usage is TRBJ1-3, with D perhaps matching TRBD1 (6 bases). V was trimmed by 2 bases and J by 0 bases, leaving 11 bases between them. Germline lookup yields CDR1 MNHEY and CDR2 SMNVEV (reference sequence). This CDR3 has 16 residues. CDR3 residues: CASSLTGGRSGNTIYF. The CDR3, as DNA: TGTGCCAGCAGTTTAACGGGGGGCCGCTCTGGAAACACCATATATTTT.

This rearrangement joins TRBV11-3 to TRBJ2-4, with TRBD1 matching 7 bases. J was trimmed by 4 bases and V by 5 bases; bases with no gene match: 5. Germline V lookup: CDR1 SGHNT, CDR2 YENEEA. CDR3 length equals 14 residues. This CDR3 reads CASSPLTGKNIQYF. The CDR3 DNA is TGTGCCAGCAGCCCGTTGACAGGGAAAAACATTCAGTACTTC.

The rearrangement joins TRBV14 to TRBJ1-2, with D uncertain. CDR3 length: 17 amino acids. Germline loops: CDR1 SGHDN, CDR2 FVKESK. Trimming removed 0 bases at V and 7 bases at J, with 21 bases between. CDR3 nucleotide sequence: TGTGCCAGCAGCCAAGATCTAGGCGGACTAGGGTCAGGTGGCTACACCTTC. This codes for CASSQDLGGLGSGGYTF. Combining the CDR3 with reference TRBV14 and TRBJ1-2 gives the whole variable domain EAGVTQFPSHSVIEKGQTVTLRCDPISGHDNLYWYRRVMGKEIKFLLHFVKESKQDESGMPNNRFLAERTGGTYSTLKVQPAELEDSGVYFCASSQDLGGLGSGGYTFGSGTRLTVV.

This sequence joins TRBV10-2 and TRBJ1-2; D unclear. The CDR3 loop spans 15 amino acids. The germline V and J ends were trimmed by 7 bases and 7 bases, with 22 bases remaining between them. Per the germline V gene, CDR1 is WSHSY and CDR2 is SAAADI. The CDR3 nucleotides read TGCGCCAGCACCCCGGATGGGAGTTTTTTCTCTGGCTACACCTTC. Protein product: CASTPDGSFFSGYTF.

This chain joins TRBV6-1 and TRBJ1-4; TRBD1 is a possible D gene (6 bases). Germline CDR1 MNHNS, CDR2 SASEGT. V gave up 1 base and J gave up 7 bases, with 13 bases separating them. The CDR3 contains 15 residues. This chain's CDR3 is CASSEDLGAGEKLFF. Written as DNA, the CDR3 is TGTGCCAGCAGTGAAGATCTGGGGGCAGGTGAAAAACTGTTTTTT.

The V gene is TRBV19, the J gene TRBJ2-1; possibly TRBD1 for D (6 bases). Between the trimmed V and J ends, which lost 7 bases and 7 bases, there was a span of 20 bases. The CDR3 runs 15 residues. Germline V lookup: CDR1 LNHDA, CDR2 SQIVND (reference sequence). The CDR3 protein is CASNFDRPPGNEQFF. CDR3 bases: TGTGCCAGTAACTTCGACAGGCCTCCTGGTAATGAGCAGTTCTTC.

The chain has TRBV29-1 and TRBJ2-7, with TRBD2 matching over 7 bases. Germline CDR1 is SQVTM and CDR2 is ANQGSEA. With 4 bases clipped from V and 5 bases from J, the junction kept 11 bases outside the gene matches. The CDR3 sequence is 14 residues long. CDR3: CSVGGGVFHNEQYF. The CDR3, as DNA: TGCAGCGTTGGGGGGGGAGTATTCCACAACGAGCAGTACTTC.

The chain combines TRBV6-5 with TRBJ2-1, with 7 bases identical to TRBD2. The CDR3 has 11 residues. Germline loops: CDR1 MNHEY, CDR2 SVGAGI. J gave up 12 bases and V 7 bases, and 6 bases lay outside the gene matches. Here the CDR3 DNA reads TGTGCCAGCACCGCGGGGGAAGGGCAGTTCTTC. Residues: CASTAGEGQFF.

J is TRBJ2-5 and V is TRBV5-1; possibly TRBD1 for D (6 bases). V lost 0 bases and J 3 bases, leaving 12 bases between the germline ends. Germline CDR1 SGHRS, CDR2 YFSETQ. The CDR3 sequence is 15 residues long. CDR3 in DNA: TGCGCCAGCAGCTTGGTTCGGGCAGGGGAAGAGACCCAGTACTTC. This gives the protein CASSLVRAGEETQYF.

The rearrangement uses TRBV28 and TRBJ2-3, with a weak D call TRBD2 (6 bases). CDR1 and CDR2 from the germline V gene are MDHEN and SYDVKM. The CDR3 is 15 amino acids. V lost 6 bases and J lost 4, with 17 bases in between. CDR3 in amino acids: CASSPGRSVADTQYF. The CDR3 bases are TGTGCCAGCAGCCCCGGGAGATCGGTAGCAGATACGCAGTATTTT.